This is a list of T cell receptor beta chains from one sample in a study of shared clonotypes between healthy human individuals. This table comes from immunoSEQ multiplex PCR, and its TCRdb copy is limited to in-frame clones, with some not included. This sample has about 750,000 clones, with almost 95% found just once. The sequenced material came from naive CD8+ T cells sorted from blood. All receptors derive from a man under 40 in good health. Both conserved end residues are part of each CDR3. A D gene is named only where the DNA matches it firmly. Not every row has a clone size; where given, it reads once, few, many or a size class.

TRBD1	TRBJ2-7	TRBV7-9	.	CASSPRRDRNSEQYF	TGTGCCAGCAGCCCTCGGAGGGACAGGAATTCCGAGCAGTACTTC
.	TRBJ1-5	TRBV29-1	.	CSAGEYSNQPQHF	TGCAGCGCAGGGGAATATAGCAATCAGCCCCAGCATTTT
.	TRBJ2-5	TRBV27	once	CASGPSQGWETQYF	TGTGCCAGCGGGCCCTCACAGGGCTGGGAGACCCAGTACTTC
TRBD1	TRBJ2-5	TRBV29-1	.	CSVPDRGQETQYF	TGCAGCGTACCCGACAGGGGGCAGGAGACCCAGTACTTC
.	TRBJ1-3	TRBV7-9	.	CASSLRGLENTIYF	TGTGCCAGCAGCTTACGGGGTTTGGAAAACACCATATATTTT
TRBD1	TRBJ1-2	TRBV10-3	.	CAVHTGTAYGYTF	TGTGCCGTACACACCGGGACAGCTTATGGCTACACCTTC
.	TRBJ2-1	TRBV4-3	.	CASSQDGTGSGSYNEQFF	TGCGCCAGCAGCCAAGATGGTACAGGGTCGGGGTCCTACAATGAGCAGTTCTTC
TRBD2	TRBJ2-7	TRBV14	.	CASRRPGTSGIGGSYEQYF	TGTGCCAGCAGACGACCCGGGACTAGCGGGATTGGGGGCTCCTACGAGCAGTACTTC
TRBD2	TRBJ2-1	TRBV30	.	CAWSASGRLYNEQFF	TGTGCCTGGAGCGCGAGCGGGAGACTCTACAATGAGCAGTTCTTC
.	TRBJ2-7	TRBV19	.	CASSITGLTYEQYF	TGTGCCAGTAGCATTACGGGCCTTACCTACGAGCAGTACTTC